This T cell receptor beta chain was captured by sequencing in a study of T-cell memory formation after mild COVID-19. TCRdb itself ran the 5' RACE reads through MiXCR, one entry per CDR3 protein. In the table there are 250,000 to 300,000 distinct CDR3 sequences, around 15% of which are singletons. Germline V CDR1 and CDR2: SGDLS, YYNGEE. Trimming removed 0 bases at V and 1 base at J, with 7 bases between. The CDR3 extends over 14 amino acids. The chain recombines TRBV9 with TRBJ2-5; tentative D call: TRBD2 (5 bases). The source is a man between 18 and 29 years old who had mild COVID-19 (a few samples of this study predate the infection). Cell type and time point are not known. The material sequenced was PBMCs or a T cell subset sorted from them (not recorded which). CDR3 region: CASSVAGIQETQYF. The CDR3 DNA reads TGTGCCAGCAGCGTAGCGGGGATCCAAGAGACCCAGTACTTC.